The 14 T cell receptor beta chains in this list originate from one sample, sequenced in a study of cytomegalovirus exposure and HLA in healthy donors (dated by TCRdb to between 2016 and 2019). Libraries were prepared through the immunoSEQ multiplex PCR assay. For the multiplex PCR, a mixture combining 60 forward primers for TCR Vbeta segments and 13 reverse primers for TCR Jbeta segments was used. The source is immuneACCESS, and TCRdb retained only in-frame sequences with V and J called. Part of the clones is not carried over; for the studies checked, unresolved V genes explain less than half of this, and the remainder is unexplained. The sample table records about 59,000 clones; roughly 75% of these occur just once. The top ten clones comprise under 8% of the sample. Sequencing used PBMCs. The receptor source for this set is a man between 25 and 39 years old in good health and CMV-seropositive.

This chain uses TRBV5-1 with TRBJ1-2; D not resolved. This CDR3 is built from 12 residues. CDR1 SGHRS and CDR2 YFSETQ come from the germline V gene. Trimming cost V 2 bases and J 6 bases, with 8 bases left between them. As DNA, the CDR3 is TGCGCCAGCAGCTTTACGGGTGATGGCTACACCTTC. It yields the protein CASSFTGDGYTF.

The chain couples TRBV6-4 to TRBJ2-6; 9 bases fit TRBD1. The V and J ends lost 6 bases and 0 bases, in that order; junction bases with no gene match: 12. The V gene's germline CDR1 is MRHNA and CDR2 SNTAGT. The CDR3 runs to 19 residues. The CDR3 sequence: CASSPHSYRGPSGANVLTF. The CDR3 DNA follows: TGTGCCAGCAGCCCCCACTCGTACAGGGGGCCCTCTGGGGCCAACGTCCTGACTTTC.

The chain employs TRBV4-3 and TRBJ1-6; D not certain. Germline CDR1 is LGHNA and CDR2 is YSLEER. The CDR3 runs 15 residues. Trimming removed 3 bases from V and 7 bases from J, with 13 bases in between. CDR3 sequence: CASSQNPISNSPLHF. The CDR3, as DNA: TGCGCCAGCAGCCAGAACCCTATTTCAAATTCACCCCTCCACTTT.

The J gene is TRBJ1-5, the V gene TRBV7-2, with 9 bases identical to TRBD1. CDR1 is SGHTA and CDR2 is FQGNSA in the germline V gene. V was pared by 3 bases and J by 3 bases, with 3 bases of the junction left unmatched. The CDR3 totals 15 residues. The CDR3 sequence is CASSFGTGINQPQHF. CDR3 DNA: TGTGCCAGCAGCTTTGGGACAGGGATCAATCAGCCCCAGCATTTT.

The chain recombines TRBV28 with TRBJ1-3; D remains unclear. Germline V lookup: CDR1 MDHEN, CDR2 SYDVKM. This CDR3 has 15 amino acids. With 8 bases removed from V and 0 bases from J, the gap between germline ends came to 14 bases. The CDR3 nucleotides are TGTGCCAGCGGAGGAGTCAGAGACTCTGGAAACACCATATATTTT. Amino acid sequence: CASGGVRDSGNTIYF. The full variable domain, its missing parts supplied by reference TRBV28 and TRBJ1-3, is DVKVTQSSRYLVKRTGEKVFLECVQDMDHENMFWYRQDPGLGLRLIYFSYDVKMKEKGDIPEGYSVSREKKERFSLILESASTNQTSMYLCASGGVRDSGNTIYFGEGSWLTVV.

The table lists this clone with a few counts. The chain has TRBV7-3 and TRBJ1-6, with 7 bases fitting TRBD1. The CDR3 has 14 amino acids. Germline V gene lookup returns CDR1 SGHTA and CDR2 FQGTGA. The trim removed 4 bases at V and 10 bases at J, leaving 7 bases unmatched. The CDR3 DNA follows: TGTGCCAGCAGCTCGACAGGGTCACGGTCACCCCTCCACTTT. It is translated as CASSSTGSRSPLHF.

This clone was picked up a small number of times. The rearrangement joins TRBV30 to TRBJ1-4; the match to TRBD1 covers 7 bases. Germline V gene data show CDR1 as GTSNPN and CDR2 as SVGIG (reference sequence). The V segment lost 5 bases and the J segment 11 bases; nucleotides outside the gene matches: 14. The CDR3 is made up of 14 amino acids. The CDR3 sequence is CAWGTVGAARKLFF. The CDR3 region has the DNA TGTGCCTGGGGGACAGTAGGGGCCGCGCGGAAACTGTTTTTT. The variable domain in full, with the rest retrieved from reference TRBV30 and TRBJ1-4, is SQTIHQWPATLVQPVGSPLSLECTVEGTSNPNLYWYRQAAGRGLQLLFYSVGIGQISSEVPQNLSASRPQDRQFILSSKKLLLSDSGFYLCAWGTVGAARKLFFGSGTQLSVL.

The rearrangement joins TRBV19 to TRBJ1-2; D gene uncertain. The germline V gene encodes CDR1 LNHDA and CDR2 SQIVND (reference sequence). The CDR3 loop spans 15 amino acids. Trimming removed 1 base from V and 2 bases from J, with 11 bases in between. Here the CDR3 DNA reads TGTGCCAGTAGTATAGTACTATCCGAGAACTATGGCTACACCTTC. This sequence encodes CASSIVLSENYGYTF.

This clone was detected once. The chain has TRBV11-1 and TRBJ1-5, with 11 bases fitting TRBD1. The CDR3 covers 15 residues. Germline V CDR1 and CDR2: SGHAT, FQDESV (reference sequence). Trimming cost V 5 bases and J 3 bases; bases outside gene matches: 3. CDR3 sequence: CASSPGQGDNQPQHF. CDR3 in DNA: TGTGCCAGCAGCCCGGGACAGGGGGACAATCAGCCCCAGCATTTT.

This clone was recorded only once. The chain is built from TRBV7-9 and TRBJ2-7, with 9 bases matching TRBD1. CDR3 length equals 15 residues. J lost 6 bases, V lost 3 bases, and 9 bases had no gene match. Per the germline V gene, CDR1 is SEHNR and CDR2 is FQNEAQ (reference sequence). CDR3 in amino acids: CASSLDEDRGGEQYF. CDR3 nucleotide sequence: TGTGCCAGCAGCTTGGACGAGGACAGGGGCGGCGAGCAGTACTTC.

The rearrangement links TRBV9 to TRBJ2-3; 8 bases are a match to TRBD2. CDR1 is SGDLS and CDR2 is YYNGEE in the germline V gene. With V trimmed by 3 bases and J by 2 bases, 5 bases remained unmatched. The CDR3 covers 15 residues. The CDR3 DNA sequence: TGTGCCAGCAGCGCCGCGGGGGGTCTCACAGATACGCAGTATTTT. This encodes CASSAAGGLTDTQYF. The complete variable domain, with remaining parts taken from reference TRBV9 and TRBJ2-3, reads DSGVTQTPKHLITATGQRVTLRCSPRSGDLSVYWYQQSLDQGLQFLIQYYNGEERAKGNILERFSAQQFPDLHSELNLSSLELGDSALYFCASSAAGGLTDTQYFGPGTRLTVL.

This clone was found a few times. The V call is TRBV29-1, the J call TRBJ1-3; 9 nucleotides match TRBD1. The V and J ends lost 7 bases and 1 base, in that order; junction bases with no gene match: 2. The germline V gene encodes CDR1 SQVTM and CDR2 ANQGSEA. The CDR3 spans 13 residues. CDR3 loop: CSAGTGSGNTIYF. CDR3 DNA sequence: TGCAGCGCTGGGACAGGGTCTGGAAACACCATATATTTT. Full variable domain (missing parts from reference TRBV29-1 and TRBJ1-3): SAVISQKPSRDICQRGTSLTIQCQVDSQVTMMFWYRQQPGQSLTLIATANQGSEATYESGFVIDKFPISRPNLTFSTLTVSNMSPEDSSIYLCSAGTGSGNTIYFGEGSWLTVV.

The gene calls are TRBV27 and TRBJ2-5; D is undetermined. Germline V gene sequence: CDR1 MNHEY, CDR2 SMNVEV (reference sequence). This CDR3 region has 11 residues. V lost 5 bases, J lost 2 bases, and 3 bases lay in between. The CDR3 here is CASSLQETQYF. In DNA, the CDR3 is TGTGCCAGCAGTCTACAAGAGACCCAGTACTTC.

The J gene is TRBJ1-6, the V gene TRBV9; D remains unclear. Germline V lookup: CDR1 SGDLS, CDR2 YYNGEE. The CDR3 is 15 residues long. Trimming cost V 4 bases and J 6 bases, with 14 bases left between them. CDR3 sequence (DNA): TGTGCCAGCAGCTTATCCGGGGATTCTAATTCACCCCTCCACTTT. Translation: CASSLSGDSNSPLHF.